The present T cell receptor beta chain was sequenced within a study of T cells in Graves' hyperthyroidism and ophthalmopathy. The wider study: Peripheral blood was taken when the disease was first diagnosed, before any treatment began.

This CDR3 region has 13 residues. Germline V gene sequence: CDR1 LNHDA, CDR2 SQIVND (reference sequence). Trimming pared 3 bases from V and 9 bases from J, leaving 12 bases between. RNA transcripts were the template for amplifying TCR beta CDR3 regions. First-round RT-PCR with HTBI primers amplified the TCR CDR3 region. Each CDR3 protein is one row after TCRdb ran MiXCR on the multiplex PCR reads. Of roughly 530,000 distinct CDR3 sequences detected, 17% appear once; the ten largest clones hold 17%. Ophthalmopathy patients had moderate-to-severe active disease, CAS ≥3, NOSPECS ≥4, and disease duration under 3 months. A patient was excluded if there was uncontrolled infection, other autoimmune disease, pregnancy or lactation. Diagnosis relied on clinical symptoms, serum thyroxine and TRAb, thyroid ultrasound and orbital computed tomography.

This TCR was recovered from a woman aged 18-29 years with Graves' ophthalmopathy. Specimen: blood. V gene TRBV19 combines with J gene TRBJ2-1, with D unclear. Written as DNA, the CDR3 is TGTGCCAGTAGTATCTTTAAGGGCACTGAGCAGTTCTTC. It is translated as CASSIFKGTEQFF.